These T cell receptor beta chains were read from a single sample in a study of blood T cell repertoires in COVID-19. Produced via immunoSEQ multiplex PCR; TCRdb's table is partial and in-frame only. The sample comprises roughly 77,000 clones, 80% of which are singletons, and under 5.5% rests with the top ten. What was sequenced was peripheral blood. These receptors originate from a woman between 65 and 79 years old with acute or convalescent COVID-19. CDR3s include the opening cysteine and the closing phenylalanine or tryptophan. D genes are given only for firm matches. The size field is filled for only some rows; it gives once, few, many or a size class.

J,D,V,size,DNA,CDR3
TRBJ2-3,TRBD2,TRBV3-1/TRBV3-2,.,TGTGCCAGCAGCGGGGGACTGATAGCGGGGATCTCAAGCACAGATACGCAGTATTTT,CASSGGLIAGISSTDTQYF
TRBJ2-1,TRBD1,TRBV19,.,TGTGCCAGTAGTAGAGCGACAGGGCGGGATGAGCAGTTCTTC,CASSRATGRDEQFF
TRBJ1-3,.,TRBV2,.,TGTGCCAGCAGTGTTAGTGGGACACCTGGAAACACCATATATTTT,CASSVSGTPGNTIYF
TRBJ1-2,.,TRBV3-1/TRBV3-2,.,TGTGCCAGCAGCCAAGAAAGGACAGTCTATGGCTACACCTTC,CASSQERTVYGYTF
TRBJ1-1,.,TRBV19,.,TGTGCCAGTAGTATTCTAGGTGGCACTGAAGCTTTCTTT,CASSILGGTEAFF
TRBJ1-1,TRBD1,TRBV5-8,.,TGTGCCGGGGGGACAGGGCTGATGAACACTGAAGCTTTCTTT,CAGGTGLMNTEAFF
TRBJ2-1,TRBD2,TRBV7-3,.,TGTGCCAGCAGCTTAATAGGCGGGGGGACTACCAATGAGCAGTTCTTC,CASSLIGGGTTNEQFF
TRBJ2-5,TRBD2,TRBV7-9,.,TGTGCCAGCAGCGGCCGGGGAGGGGAGACCCAGTACTTC,CASSGRGGETQYF
TRBJ2-1,TRBD2,TRBV9,.,TGTGCCAGCAGCGCTAGCGGGGGGGCAAGCGATGAGCAGTTCTTC,CASSASGGASDEQFF
TRBJ1-2,.,TRBV7-2,few,TGTGCCAGCAGCTCGGGGAGTAGCCTAGGCTACACCTTC,CASSSGSSLGYTF
TRBJ2-1,TRBD2,TRBV6-5,.,TGTGCCAGTAGTAGCGGGGGGGGGAATGAGCAGTTCTTC,CASSSGGGNEQFF
TRBJ2-5,TRBD2,TRBV2,.,TGTGCCAGCAGTGAAGCGCCGAGCGGGGGGCAGGGGACCCAGTACTTC,CASSEAPSGGQGTQYF
TRBJ2-3,.,TRBV13,.,TGTGCCAGCAGCTCGCTACGAGATACGCAGTATTTT,CASSSLRDTQYF
TRBJ1-1,.,TRBV27,.,TGTGCCAGCAGTTCCCTCCCCGCCAGGGGAACTGAAGCTTTCTTT,CASSSLPARGTEAFF
TRBJ2-1,.,TRBV25-1,.,TGTGCCAGCAGTTTTACGGGGGAAGGTGAGCAGTTCTTC,CASSFTGEGEQFF
TRBJ2-3,.,TRBV6-2/TRBV6-3,.,TGTGCCAGCAGTTACGGGAGTCATCCGGATACGCAGTATTTT,CASSYGSHPDTQYF
TRBJ1-6,TRBD1,TRBV18,once,TGTGCCAGCTCACTACGGACAGGGGACAATTCACCCCTCCACTTT,CASSLRTGDNSPLHF
TRBJ2-5,.,TRBV3-1/TRBV3-2,.,TGTGCCAGCAGTCGAGGGGGGGACCAAGAGACCCAGTACTTC,CASSRGGDQETQYF
TRBJ1-6,.,TRBV9,.,TGTGCCAGCAGCGAACACACCGAAATGAATTCACCCCTCCACTTT,CASSEHTEMNSPLHF
TRBJ2-3,TRBD2,TRBV10-3,once,TGTGCCATCAGTGAGTCTGGGACTAGCGGGGGGGCAGCAGATACGCAGTATTTT,CAISESGTSGGAADTQYF
TRBJ2-1,.,TRBV15,.,TGTGCCACCAGCAGAGATCCCAGTACCTACAATGAGCAGTTCTTC,CATSRDPSTYNEQFF
TRBJ1-2,.,TRBV19,.,TGTGCCAGTAGCCCATACAGGGTGCACTATGGCTACACCTTC,CASSPYRVHYGYTF
TRBJ1-4,.,TRBV4-1,.,TGCGCCAGCAGCCAAGCAGGGGCGGTATGGGAAAAACTGTTTTTT,CASSQAGAVWEKLFF
TRBJ1-1,.,TRBV7-9,.,TGTGCCAGCACCTTAGAGAACAACGCTGAAGCTTTCTTT,CASTLENNAEAFF
TRBJ1-2,.,TRBV5-1,.,TGCGCCAGCAGCTTGGTTTCCCAGGAAGGAGGCTACACCTTC,CASSLVSQEGGYTF
TRBJ1-1,.,TRBV20-1,.,TGCAGTGCTAGTCCGGGGGTTTACAACACTGAAGCTTTCTTT,CSASPGVYNTEAFF
TRBJ1-2,.,TRBV28,.,TGTGCCAGCAGTCCCCCACTCATTAACTATGGCTACACCTTC,CASSPPLINYGYTF
TRBJ2-7,.,TRBV12-3/TRBV12-4,.,TGTGCCAGCAGTTTAGGGACAGTCTACGAGCAGTACTTC,CASSLGTVYEQYF
TRBJ2-3,TRBD2,TRBV5-5,once,TGTGCCAGCAGCTGGGGACTAGCGGGGGTAAGCACAGATACGCAGTATTTT,CASSWGLAGVSTDTQYF